The 3 T cell receptor beta chains presented below share a single source sample, sequenced in a study of blood T cell repertoires in COVID-19. The assay was immunoSEQ multiplex PCR, and TCRdb's table has in-frame clones only and misses some. This sample yields fewer than 150,000 clones, of which roughly 80% are seen a single time; 8% belongs to the top ten. The sequencing input was peripheral blood. Source of these receptors: a human donor in a cohort sampled during active COVID-19.

The chain carries TRBV6-5 and TRBJ1-5, with TRBD1 identical over 9 bases. CDR1 is MNHEY, CDR2 SVGAGI, per germline. This CDR3 has 15 residues. V lost 6 bases and J lost 7; bases outside the gene matches: 10. DNA for the CDR3: TGTGCCAGCAGCCGAACCGACAGGGGGGGACAGCCCCAGCATTTT. Its protein product is CASSRTDRGGQPQHF.

The chain couples TRBV15 to TRBJ2-3, with TRBD2 matching 12 bases. There are 16 residues in the CDR3. The ends lost 3 bases at V and 3 bases at J; junction bases unmatched: 4. Per germline, CDR1 LNHNV and CDR2 YYDKDF (reference sequence). The CDR3 region is CATSRTSGGRTDTQYF. In DNA form, the CDR3 reads TGTGCCACCAGCAGGACTAGCGGGGGAAGGACAGATACGCAGTATTTT.

This clone appeared once. The chain links TRBV19 to TRBJ2-7; 7 bases are shared with TRBD1. Germline-derived CDR1 and CDR2 are LNHDA and SQIVND (reference sequence). The CDR3 extends over 15 amino acids. The V segment lost 4 bases and the J segment 1 base; nucleotides outside the gene matches: 7. As DNA, the CDR3 is TGTGCCAGTAGTACCTCGACAGGGAAATCCTACGAGCAGTACTTC. This codes for CASSTSTGKSYEQYF. The variable domain in full, with the rest retrieved from reference TRBV19 and TRBJ2-7, is DGGITQSPKYLFRKEGQNVTLSCEQNLNHDAMYWYRQDPGQGLRLIYYSQIVNDFQKGDIAEGYSVSREKKESFPLTVTSAQKNPTAFYLCASSTSTGKSYEQYFGPGTRLTVT.